This T cell receptor (beta chain) was obtained from a study of regulatory T cells in long-lasting Graves disease. Comments on this clonotype: What it recognizes is unknown.

Study-wide results and limits: It was in persistent disease that TRBV28, TRBJ1-2 and TRBJ2-5 were favored.

As to time point: newly diagnosed GD, antithyroid drugs for less than 3 months. Construction of the TCR library relied on RNA isolated from PBMCs. The TCR beta library used iRepertoire HTBI primers with Arm-PCR amplification of CDR3. Original data processing: Identified segments across samples numbered about 56 TRBV and about 13 TRBJ. From the multiplex PCR reads, TCRdb called clonotypes with MiXCR, one entry per CDR3 protein. The authors' filters were not applied to this entry. The table lists about 210,000 distinct CDR3 sequences, approximately 18% of them singletons. Germline values: CDR1 SGHAT, CDR2 FQNNGV. Trimming took off 7 bases at V and 2 bases at J, with 12 bases between the two ends. The CDR3 sequence is 13 residues long. A further study also used this sample, focusing on T cells in Graves' hyperthyroidism and ophthalmopathy. Per that paper: Carried out on the TCR CDR3, a first-round RT-PCR used the HTBI primer set. A model of 13 V-J features distinguished ophthalmopathy from stable hyperthyroidism.

The V call is TRBV11-2, the J call TRBJ2-7; D unresolved. Sequencing used peripheral blood mononuclear cells (PBMCs), obtained at new diagnosis, from a patient treated with antithyroid drugs. This clonotype originated in a woman under 40 with Graves disease. CDR3 sequence (DNA): TGTGCCAGCACCTCCCCCGGAACCTACGAGCAGTACTTC. It codes for CASTSPGTYEQYF.